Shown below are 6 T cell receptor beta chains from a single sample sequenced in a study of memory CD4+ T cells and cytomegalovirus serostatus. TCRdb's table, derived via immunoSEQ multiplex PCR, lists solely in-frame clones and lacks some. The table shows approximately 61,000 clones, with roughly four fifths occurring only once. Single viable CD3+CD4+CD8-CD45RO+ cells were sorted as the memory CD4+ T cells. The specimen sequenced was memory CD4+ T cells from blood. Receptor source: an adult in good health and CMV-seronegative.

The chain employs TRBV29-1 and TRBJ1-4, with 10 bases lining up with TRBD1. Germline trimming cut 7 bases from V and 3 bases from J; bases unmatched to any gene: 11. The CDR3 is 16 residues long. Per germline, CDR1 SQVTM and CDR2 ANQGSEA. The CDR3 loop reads CSGGGQGTLANEKLFF. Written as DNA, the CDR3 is TGCAGCGGGGGGGGACAGGGGACCTTGGCTAATGAAAAACTGTTTTTT.

CDR3 bases: TGCGCCAGCAGCCAAGTAGGTGGGTACTATGGCTACACCTTC. Protein sequence: CASSQVGGYYGYTF. The chain is built from TRBV4-1 and TRBJ1-2, with D hard to call. The V gene's germline CDR1 is MGHRA and CDR2 YSYEKL. Trimming stripped 1 base from V and 3 bases from J, with 9 bases between. The length of the CDR3 is 14 residues.

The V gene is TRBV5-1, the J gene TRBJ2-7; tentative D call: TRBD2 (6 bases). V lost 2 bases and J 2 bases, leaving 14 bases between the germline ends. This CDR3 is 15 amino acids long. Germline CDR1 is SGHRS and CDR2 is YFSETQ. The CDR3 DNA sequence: TGCGCCAGCAGCTTAGGGACGCCGGGGGCCTACGAGCAGTACTTC. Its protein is CASSLGTPGAYEQYF. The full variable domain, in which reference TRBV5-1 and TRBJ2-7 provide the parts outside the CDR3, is KAGVTQTPRYLIKTRGQQVTLSCSPISGHRSVSWYQQTPGQGLQFLFEYFSETQRNKGNFPGRFSGRQFSNSRSEMNVSTLELGDSALYLCASSLGTPGAYEQYFGPGTRLTVT.

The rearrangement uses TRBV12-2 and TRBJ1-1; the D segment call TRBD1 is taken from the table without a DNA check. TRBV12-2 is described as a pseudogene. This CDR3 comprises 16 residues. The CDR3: CASRLVPGTGCTEAFF. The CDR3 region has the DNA TGTGCAAGTCGCTTAGTACCCGGGACAGGGTGCACTGAAGCTTTCTTT.

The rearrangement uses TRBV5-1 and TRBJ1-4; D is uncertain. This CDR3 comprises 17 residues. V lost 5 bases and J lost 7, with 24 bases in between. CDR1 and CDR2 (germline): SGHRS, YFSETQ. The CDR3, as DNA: TGCGCCAGCAGACAGACACATCAAGGGAGGGTAAGTGAAAAACTGTTTTTT. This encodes CASRQTHQGRVSEKLFF. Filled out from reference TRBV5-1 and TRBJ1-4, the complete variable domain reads KAGVTQTPRYLIKTRGQQVTLSCSPISGHRSVSWYQQTPGQGLQFLFEYFSETQRNKGNFPGRFSGRQFSNSRSEMNVSTLELGDSALYLCASRQTHQGRVSEKLFFGSGTQLSVL.

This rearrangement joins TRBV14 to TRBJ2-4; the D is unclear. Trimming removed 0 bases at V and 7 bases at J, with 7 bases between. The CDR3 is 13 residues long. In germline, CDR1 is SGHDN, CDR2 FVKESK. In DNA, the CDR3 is TGTGCCAGCAGCCAAGATCGTGGGAACATTCAGTACTTC. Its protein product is CASSQDRGNIQYF.